These T cell receptor beta chains were read from a single sample in a study of OX40 agonist ivuxolimab in advanced cancers. The assay was immunoSEQ multiplex PCR, and TCRdb's table has in-frame clones only and misses some. The sample includes about 48,000 clones, roughly 83% of them seen just once. The sample consisted of CD4+ or CD8+ T cells sorted from blood, taken in a trial of the OX40 agonist ivuxolimab. These receptors all stem from an adult with an advanced solid tumor such as melanoma, head and neck, liver or kidney cancer. The CDR3 runs from the conserved cysteine through the conserved F or W. D genes are given only for firm matches. Some rows have no size entry. The others give once, few or many, or a class for an expanded clone.

V gene	D gene	J gene	clone size	CDR3 length	CDR3 protein	CDR3 DNA
TRBV2	TRBD2	TRBJ2-7	NA	15	CASSVPSLAGVEQYF	TGTGCCAGCAGTGTTCCCTCCCTAGCGGGAGTCGAGCAGTACTTC
TRBV28	NA	TRBJ2-3	NA	13	CATNPDRTDTQYF	TGTGCCACTAACCCGGACCGCACAGATACGCAGTATTTT
TRBV6-5	TRBD1	TRBJ2-7	NA	13	CASRQDRGREQYF	TGTGCCAGCAGGCAGGACAGGGGGCGCGAGCAGTACTTC
TRBV11-1	TRBD1	TRBJ2-2	NA	15	CASSLNRGPTGELFF	TGTGCCAGCAGCTTAAACAGGGGGCCTACCGGGGAGCTGTTTTTT
TRBV15	NA	TRBJ1-2	NA	17	CATSRDLAGADNYGYTF	TGTGCCACCAGCAGAGATTTGGCGGGGGCCGATAACTATGGCTACACCTTC
TRBV7-2	NA	TRBJ1-1	NA	13	CASSLTSRTEAFF	TGTGCCAGCAGCTTAACGAGCAGAACTGAAGCTTTCTTT
TRBV19	TRBD1	TRBJ2-1	NA	13	CASTRGQPNEQFF	TGTGCCAGTACCAGGGGACAGCCGAATGAGCAGTTCTTC
TRBV6-5	NA	TRBJ2-1	once	11	CASSWYNEQFF	TGTGCCAGCAGTTGGTACAATGAGCAGTTCTTC
TRBV7-3	NA	TRBJ1-2	NA	14	CASSLTGLGYGYTF	TGTGCCAGCAGCCTAACGGGGTTGGGTTATGGCTACACCTTC
TRBV5-4	NA	TRBJ2-2	NA	15	CASSLVLGATGELFF	TGTGCCAGCAGCTTGGTACTTGGTGCTACCGGGGAGCTGTTTTTT
TRBV11-2	NA	TRBJ1-4	NA	13	CASSLGTYEKLFF	TGTGCCAGCAGCTTAGGGACCTATGAAAAACTGTTTTTT
TRBV9	TRBD2	TRBJ2-3	NA	15	CASSVTSASTDTQYF	TGTGCCAGCAGCGTAACTAGCGCCAGCACAGATACGCAGTATTTT
TRBV10-2	NA	TRBJ2-5	NA	15	CASSETSGHRGTQYF	TGCGCCAGCAGTGAGACTAGCGGCCACAGGGGGACCCAGTACTTC
TRBV10-3	NA	TRBJ1-2	NA	12	CAITPDGWGYTF	TGTGCCATCACCCCCGACGGTTGGGGCTACACCTTC
TRBV27	TRBD2	TRBJ2-1	NA	16	CASPRPGLAGGDEQFF	TGTGCCAGCCCTCGGCCGGGACTAGCGGGAGGGGATGAGCAGTTCTTC
TRBV6-6	TRBD2	TRBJ2-7	NA	15	CASKTGLAGTYEQYF	TGTGCCAGCAAGACAGGACTAGCGGGCACCTACGAGCAGTACTTC
TRBV5-6	TRBD1	TRBJ1-2	few	16	CASSHSRQGGAYGYTF	TGTGCCAGCAGCCATAGCAGACAGGGAGGCGCCTATGGCTACACCTTC
TRBV19	NA	TRBJ1-2	NA	14	CASSIVAGPVGYTF	TGTGCCAGTAGTATAGTCGCAGGCCCGGTAGGCTACACCTTC
TRBV19	NA	TRBJ1-3	once	14	CASSITGPGNTIYF	TGTGCCAGTAGTATAACTGGCCCTGGAAACACCATATATTTT
TRBV7-6	NA	TRBJ2-3	NA	13	CASSLVRADTQYF	TGTGCCAGCAGCTTGGTCAGGGCAGATACGCAGTATTTT
TRBV6-6	NA	TRBJ2-1	few	15	CASSYGGRIYNEQFF	TGTGCCAGCAGTTACGGGGGAAGAATTTACAATGAGCAGTTCTTC
TRBV5-6	NA	TRBJ1-2	NA	11	CASSSHWGYTF	TGTGCCAGCAGCTCGCATTGGGGCTACACCTTC
TRBV11-2	NA	TRBJ2-6	NA	14	CASSPPSGANVLTF	TGTGCCAGCAGCCCCCCCTCTGGGGCCAACGTCCTGACTTTC
TRBV2	NA	TRBJ1-3	NA	13	CASRPQSGNTIYF	TGTGCCAGCAGGCCTCAGAGTGGAAACACCATATATTTT
TRBV7-8	NA	TRBJ1-5	NA	16	CASSSTGGWSNQPQHF	TGTGCCAGCAGCAGTACCGGGGGTTGGAGCAATCAGCCCCAGCATTTT
TRBV4-3	NA	TRBJ2-3	NA	18	CASSQDLPGLAVPDTQYF	TGCGCCAGCAGCCAAGATCTCCCTGGGCTAGCCGTCCCAGATACGCAGTATTTT
TRBV4-1	TRBD1	TRBJ2-7	NA	19	CASSQDPSGTGRPSYEQYF	TGCGCCAGCAGCCAAGATCCTTCCGGGACAGGGCGGCCCTCCTACGAGCAGTACTTC
TRBV6-6	TRBD1	TRBJ1-3	once	16	CASSSGTGDSGNTIYF	TGTGCCAGCAGTTCCGGGACAGGGGACTCTGGAAACACCATATATTTT
TRBV5-5	NA	TRBJ2-5	NA	14	CASSLGQQQETQYF	TGTGCCAGCAGCTTGGGTCAGCAGCAAGAGACCCAGTACTTC
TRBV2	TRBD1	TRBJ1-4	NA	14	CASSDREGNEKLFF	TGTGCCAGCAGCGACAGGGAGGGGAATGAAAAACTGTTTTTT
TRBV5-5	NA	TRBJ2-7	NA	14	CASSLMSGVDEQYF	TGTGCCAGCAGCTTAATGTCAGGGGTGGACGAGCAGTACTTC
TRBV21-1	NA	TRBJ2-5	once	16	CASSYLPRGEKETQYF	TGTGCCAGCAGTTACCTACCTAGAGGCGAAAAAGAGACCCAGTACTTC